This record looks at one T cell receptor (beta chain) sequence and its context. The sample belongs to a study of control samples from healthy donors and cancer patients. The assay was immunoSEQ multiplex PCR, and TCRdb's table has in-frame clones only and misses some. This table holds roughly 160,000 clones, under 96% found once. The sequencing sample was made of blood. This receptor was obtained from a woman in her thirties in good health.

The DNA for the CDR3 is TGTGCCAGCAGCTTAGGATTGAACACTGAAGCTTTCTTT. Translation gives CASSLGLNTEAFF. The V and J genes are TRBV11-3 and TRBJ1-1; D gene unclear. This CDR3 spans 13 amino acids. Trimming cost V 1 base and J 0 bases, with 3 bases left between them. Germline loops: CDR1 SGHNT, CDR2 YENEEA.